The 32 T cell receptor beta chains given below trace back to one sample, sequenced in a study of CD8 T cells in Susac syndrome. When the RNA was reverse transcribed, random hexamers were used with an input of roughly 0.45 to 1 ug. In TCRdb, the immunoSEQ multiplex PCR reads were re-called with MiXCR into one record per CDR3 protein. The sample holds some 180,000 distinct CDR3 sequences, around 94% seen once. Source material: CD4+ T cells from PBMCs. The receptors stem from a human donor with Susac syndrome.

The V and J genes are TRBV19 and TRBJ2-1; weak D call: TRBD2 (6 bases). Trimming took 4 bases from V and 6 from J, leaving 16 bases between them. CDR1 is LNHDA and CDR2 is SQIVND in the germline V gene (reference sequence). This CDR3 spans 15 amino acids. The CDR3 protein is CASSTRLVLSNEQFF. The CDR3, as DNA: TGTGCCAGTAGTACCCGACTAGTCCTGAGCAATGAGCAGTTCTTC. Full variable domain (missing parts from reference TRBV19 and TRBJ2-1): DGGITQSPKYLFRKEGQNVTLSCEQNLNHDAMYWYRQDPGQGLRLIYYSQIVNDFQKGDIAEGYSVSREKKESFPLTVTSAQKNPTAFYLCASSTRLVLSNEQFFGPGTRLTVL.

V is TRBV6-5 and J is TRBJ2-7, with D possibly matching TRBD2 (6 bases). In germline, CDR1 is MNHEY, CDR2 SVGAGI. Trimming removed 10 bases at V and 2 bases at J, with 15 bases between. CDR3 length: 13 amino acids. The CDR3: CATTGLRPYEQYF. DNA for the CDR3: TGTGCCACCACGGGACTTCGTCCCTACGAGCAGTACTTC.

The rearrangement joins TRBV11-1 to TRBJ2-3; D is unclear. The CDR3 contains 11 residues. The V end was cut by 5 bases, the J end by 7 bases, with 7 bases between. The germline CDR1 and CDR2 sequences are SGHAT and FQDESV (reference sequence). The CDR3 sequence: CASSHGNTQYF. The CDR3 bases are TGTGCCAGCAGCCACGGCAATACGCAGTATTTT.

The rearrangement links TRBV3-1 to TRBJ2-3; the D gene is possibly TRBD2 (6 bases). CDR1 and CDR2 from the germline V gene are LGHDT and YNNKEL (reference sequence). Trimming took off 3 bases at V and 0 bases at J, with 25 bases between the two ends. The CDR3 has 20 amino acids. CDR3 sequence reads: CASSHAAEWEVAPSTDTQYF. CDR3 nucleotide sequence: TGTGCCAGCAGCCACGCTGCCGAGTGGGAGGTAGCGCCCAGCACAGATACGCAGTATTTT.

The chain couples TRBV5-1 to TRBJ2-5; TRBD1 matches at 7 bases. The CDR3 covers 14 residues. Trimming removed 4 bases from V and 2 bases from J; junction bases left unmatched: 5. Germline assignment: CDR1 SGHRS and CDR2 YFSETQ. The CDR3 here is CASSHQTGQETQYF. Here the CDR3 DNA reads TGCGCCAGCAGCCACCAGACAGGGCAAGAGACCCAGTACTTC.

V is TRBV28 and J is TRBJ2-1; D is tentatively TRBD1 or TRBD2 (7 bases each). Trimming removed 4 bases from V and 7 bases from J, with 17 bases in between. Germline V gene data show CDR1 as MDHEN and CDR2 as SYDVKM. This CDR3 comprises 15 residues. The CDR3 nucleotides read TGTGCCAGCAGTTCACGCAGGGGGGGCATGAATGAGCAGTTCTTC. It specifies CASSSRRGGMNEQFF.

This clonotype was observed once. The chain is built from TRBV9 and TRBJ2-2, with 11 bases that match TRBD1. CDR1 is SGDLS and CDR2 is YYNGEE in the germline V gene. The CDR3 has 15 amino acids. V shed 3 bases and J 4 bases; nucleotides not matched to a gene: 2. CDR3 loop: CASSGTGGLTGELFF. In DNA form, the CDR3 reads TGTGCCAGCAGCGGGACAGGGGGCCTCACCGGGGAGCTGTTTTTT. Based on the CDR3 plus reference TRBV9 and TRBJ2-2, the full variable domain is DSGVTQTPKHLITATGQRVTLRCSPRSGDLSVYWYQQSLDQGLQFLIQYYNGEERAKGNILERFSAQQFPDLHSELNLSSLELGDSALYFCASSGTGGLTGELFFGEGSRLTVL.

The chain joins TRBV5-1 to TRBJ1-1; possibly TRBD1 for D (5 bases). Germline-derived CDR1 and CDR2 are SGHRS and YFSETQ. CDR3 length: 12 amino acids. V lost 5 bases and J 3 bases, leaving 8 bases between the germline ends. The DNA for the CDR3 is TGCGCCAGCAGGCTAGGGGACACTGAAGCTTTCTTT. Translation gives CASRLGDTEAFF.

The chain carries TRBV2 and TRBJ1-1; D is uncertain. Per germline, CDR1 SNHLY and CDR2 FYNNEI. The germline V and J ends were trimmed by 2 bases and 1 base, with 8 bases remaining between them. The CDR3 has 14 residues. CDR3 DNA sequence: TGTGCCAGCAGTGAACGATACACGAACACTGAAGCTTTCTTT. Protein sequence: CASSERYTNTEAFF.

The chain is built from TRBV4-1 and TRBJ2-5; no clear D gene. Germline CDR1 and CDR2: MGHRA and YSYEKL. CDR3 length equals 13 residues. V was shortened by 2 bases and J by 5 bases, with 9 bases between the two germline ends. CDR3 DNA: TGCGCCAGCAGCCAATGGGGAAGGGAGACCCAGTACTTC. Amino acid sequence: CASSQWGRETQYF.

The gene calls are TRBV12-3 or TRBV12-4 and TRBJ2-2, with D maybe TRBD2 (6 bases). Trimming shortened V by 6 bases and J by 4 bases, and 21 bases separated the two germline ends. The CDR3 runs to 17 residues. The CDR3 is CASRKGGQLSFTGELFF. The DNA of the CDR3 is TGTGCCAGCAGAAAGGGAGGACAACTCTCCTTCACCGGGGAGCTGTTTTTT.

The chain links TRBV29-1 to TRBJ2-5; D remains ambiguous. The CDR3 spans 12 residues. Germline loops: CDR1 SQVTM, CDR2 ANQGSEA. The V end lost 3 bases, the J end lost 5 bases, and 10 bases lay between the germline ends. The CDR3 is CSVEDGAETQYF. DNA of the CDR3: TGCAGCGTTGAGGACGGAGCCGAGACCCAGTACTTC. Using reference TRBV29-1 and TRBJ2-5 for the parts outside the CDR3, the full variable domain is SAVISQKPSRDICQRGTSLTIQCQVDSQVTMMFWYRQQPGQSLTLIATANQGSEATYESGFVIDKFPISRPNLTFSTLTVSNMSPEDSSIYLCSVEDGAETQYFGPGTRLLVL.

This sequence joins TRBV20-1 and TRBJ2-5; 11 bases are a match to TRBD2. This CDR3 spans 16 amino acids. The V segment lost 3 bases and the J segment 2 bases; nucleotides outside the gene matches: 8. Germline lookup yields CDR1 DFQATT and CDR2 SNEGSKA (reference sequence). The chain's CDR3 is CSARASGRFRQETQYF. The CDR3 nucleotides read TGCAGTGCTAGGGCTAGCGGGAGGTTTCGACAAGAGACCCAGTACTTC.

The chain joins TRBV6-5 to TRBJ1-3; D gene unclear. Trimming shortened V by 10 bases and J by 1 base, and 11 bases separated the two germline ends. This CDR3 is built from 13 residues. The germline V gene encodes CDR1 MNHEY and CDR2 SVGAGI. The CDR3 DNA sequence: TGTGCCACCCAGGTTGAGTCTGGAAACACCATATATTTT. Its translation is CATQVESGNTIYF.

V gene TRBV9 combines with J gene TRBJ2-1; the match to TRBD1 covers 8 bases. There are 14 residues in the CDR3. V was clipped by 4 bases and J by 7 bases; unmatched bases: 7. Germline CDR1 and CDR2: SGDLS and YYNGEE. CDR3 sequence reads: CASSPRGRTNEQFF. In DNA form, the CDR3 reads TGTGCCAGCAGCCCCAGGGGGCGCACGAATGAGCAGTTCTTC.

The V call is TRBV27, the J call TRBJ2-1; tentative D call: TRBD1 (7 bases). V shed 0 bases and J shed 1 base, with 13 bases lying between them. The germline V gene has CDR1 MNHEY and CDR2 SMNVEV (reference sequence). The CDR3 runs to 17 residues. The CDR3 protein is CASSLSRRDRSYNEQFF. CDR3 sequence (DNA): TGTGCCAGCAGTTTATCCCGGCGGGACAGATCCTACAATGAGCAGTTCTTC.

The rearrangement uses TRBV25-1 and TRBJ1-1; the D is unclear. V lost 8 bases, J lost 1 base, and 11 bases lay in between. This CDR3 contains 13 residues. The germline CDR1 and CDR2 sequences are MGHDK and SYGVNS. CDR3 loop: CASLGRPNTEAFF. The CDR3 nucleotides read TGTGCCAGCCTGGGGAGACCGAACACTGAAGCTTTCTTT.

This chain connects TRBV15 to TRBJ2-5; 7 nucleotides align to TRBD1. This CDR3 is built from 14 residues. The V gene end was trimmed by 1 base and the J gene end by 1 base; junction bases not matched to a gene: 0. CDR1 is LNHNV, CDR2 YYDKDF, per germline (reference sequence). The CDR3 DNA reads as TGTGCCACCAGCAGAGGGGACAGCCAAGAGACCCAGTACTTC. Its protein product is CATSRGDSQETQYF.

The chain couples TRBV12-3 or TRBV12-4 to TRBJ1-2, with TRBD1 as a possible D gene (5 bases). V lost 7 bases, J lost 5 bases, and 20 bases lay in between. The CDR3 contains 15 residues. This CDR3 reads CASTPSGRRRYGYTF. CDR3 in DNA: TGTGCCAGCACCCCATCAGGGCGCAGAAGGTATGGCTACACCTTC.

V usage is TRBV12-3 or TRBV12-4 and J usage is TRBJ2-7; 13 bases are a match to TRBD2. The CDR3 is 15 amino acids. The ends lost 2 bases at V and 4 bases at J; junction bases unmatched: 2. CDR3 loop: CASSLSGLAGYEQYF. The CDR3 DNA reads as TGTGCCAGCAGTTTATCGGGACTAGCGGGATACGAGCAGTACTTC.

As concerns this clonotype: The junction differs from germline at one of its ends, possibly a read error. The chain joins TRBV28 to TRBJ1-3, with unresolved D. The CDR3 is made up of 15 amino acids. The germline V gene has CDR1 MDHEN and CDR2 SYDVKM. In DNA, the CDR3 is TGTGCCAGCAGTCAAGGCGGGAGCTCTGAAAACACCATATATTTT. This encodes CASSQGGSSENTIYF.

This chain joins TRBV5-1 and TRBJ2-7; perhaps TRBD1 as D (5 bases). V lost 0 bases and J lost 7, with 5 bases in between. Germline V CDR1 and CDR2: SGHRS, YFSETQ. This CDR3 has 11 residues. The CDR3 protein is CASSLEGEQYF. The CDR3 DNA is TGCGCCAGCAGCTTGGAGGGGGAGCAGTACTTC.

This clonotype was seen a single time. The rearrangement joins TRBV18 to TRBJ2-5; 10 positions agree with TRBD2. Germline CDR1 KGHSH, CDR2 LQKENI. The CDR3 spans 15 residues. J lost 4 bases, V lost 0 bases, and 2 bases had no gene match. CDR3 sequence (DNA): TGTGCCAGCTCACCACCGGCTAGCGGGAGAGAGACCCAGTACTTC. Protein: CASSPPASGRETQYF.

This chain uses TRBV7-9 with TRBJ2-5; maybe TRBD1 (7 bases). V was shortened by 2 bases and J by 0 bases, with 13 bases between the two germline ends. Germline V CDR1 and CDR2: SEHNR, FQNEAQ (reference sequence). CDR3 length equals 16 residues. This CDR3 reads CASSLIPGGYQETQYF. DNA for the CDR3: TGTGCCAGCAGCTTAATCCCAGGGGGGTACCAAGAGACCCAGTACTTC.

The chain carries TRBV20-1 and TRBJ2-2; the D is unclear. Germline CDR1 DFQATT, CDR2 SNEGSKA (reference sequence). V gave up 4 bases and J gave up 2 bases, with 17 bases separating them. The CDR3 contains 16 residues. The CDR3 region is CSATPVGRPNTGELFF. CDR3 DNA: TGCAGTGCTACTCCCGTCGGGCGTCCTAACACCGGGGAGCTGTTTTTT.

The count of this clonotype is one. The chain uses TRBV20-1 and TRBJ1-6, with 7 bases fitting TRBD1. The V gene's germline CDR1 is DFQATT and CDR2 SNEGSKA (reference sequence). V lost 7 bases to trimming and J lost 7 bases; unmatched junction nucleotides: 10. The CDR3 is 14 amino acids. CDR3 protein: CSGDPDRQNSPLHF. CDR3 nucleotide sequence: TGCAGTGGCGACCCGGACAGGCAGAATTCACCCCTCCACTTT.

The rearrangement links TRBV20-1 to TRBJ2-5; D gene ambiguous. Trimming removed 0 bases from V and 0 bases from J, with 5 bases in between. Germline-derived CDR1 and CDR2 are DFQATT and SNEGSKA (reference sequence). The CDR3 is 13 residues long. For the CDR3, the DNA is TGCAGTGCTAGAGATGACCACCAAGAGACCCAGTACTTC. Amino acids: CSARDDHQETQYF.

The chain uses TRBV12-3 or TRBV12-4 and TRBJ2-3; D gene ambiguous. This CDR3 region has 14 residues. The ends were cut back, 6 bases at V and 0 bases at J, with 10 bases in the middle. The CDR3 loop reads CASRGNLSTDTQYF. In DNA, the CDR3 is TGTGCCAGCAGGGGGAACCTAAGCACAGATACGCAGTATTTT.

V and J are TRBV7-9 and TRBJ2-2; D uncertain. Trimming removed 3 bases at V and 3 bases at J, with 8 bases between. The CDR3 loop spans 14 amino acids. Germline lookup yields CDR1 SEHNR and CDR2 FQNEAQ (reference sequence). The CDR3 sequence: CASSFLADTGELFF. CDR3 sequence (DNA): TGTGCCAGCAGCTTTCTGGCAGACACCGGGGAGCTGTTTTTT. The entire variable domain, with the rest obtained from reference TRBV7-9 and TRBJ2-2, is as follows: DTGVSQNPRHKITKRGQNVTFRCDPISEHNRLYWYRQTLGQGPEFLTYFQNEAQLEKSRLLSDRFSAERPKGSFSTLEIQRTEQGDSAMYLCASSFLADTGELFFGEGSRLTVL.

V usage is TRBV12-3 or TRBV12-4 and J usage is TRBJ2-1, with D perhaps TRBD2 (6 bases). The CDR3 spans 14 residues. V lost 6 bases, J lost 6 bases, and 15 bases lay in between. The CDR3, as DNA: TGTGCCAGCAGCCCGGGGGTCGATCTCAATGAGCAGTTCTTC. Translation gives CASSPGVDLNEQFF.

The chain has TRBV19 and TRBJ2-7; TRBD2 might be the D (5 bases). CDR3 size: 13 residues. Germline CDR1 LNHDA, CDR2 SQIVND (reference sequence). Trimming took off 6 bases at V and 3 bases at J, with 12 bases between the two ends. CDR3 loop: CASRRALNYEQYF. The CDR3 DNA reads as TGTGCCAGTAGGAGGGCGTTAAACTACGAGCAGTACTTC.

V usage is TRBV4-2 and J usage is TRBJ2-7; 8 bases agree with TRBD2. CDR1 is LGHNA and CDR2 is YNFKEQ in the germline V gene. V lost 0 bases, J lost 4 bases, and 8 bases stayed unmatched. CDR3 length: 16 amino acids. As DNA, the CDR3 is TGTGCCAGCAGCCAAGAGGGTCTAGCGGGTATGTACGAGCAGTACTTC. Amino acids: CASSQEGLAGMYEQYF.